This paragraph reports one T cell receptor (beta chain). This specimen comes from a study of CD8 T cells in Susac syndrome. Random hexamers were used to reverse transcribe an amount of about 0.45 to 1 ug RNA. TCRdb re-analysed the immunoSEQ multiplex PCR reads in MiXCR, keeping a single row per CDR3 protein. This table holds about 130,000 distinct CDR3 sequences, 90% to 95% found once. The CDR3 spans 13 residues. V was pared by 5 bases and J by 5 bases, with 10 bases between. Germline loops: CDR1 SEHNR, CDR2 FQNEAQ (reference sequence). The TEMRA cells underwent FACS enrichment, while the CD8+ and CD4+ T cells underwent negative isolation.

Sequencing used CD8+ T cells from PBMCs. The sequence derives from a human donor with multiple sclerosis. This sequence joins TRBV7-9 and TRBJ2-1, with a weak D call TRBD2 (6 bases). The CDR3 DNA is TGTGCCAGCAGCCATAGCGGAAACAATGAGCAGTTCTTC. Translating it yields CASSHSGNNEQFF.